The clone carrying this T cell receptor (beta chain) was seen a few times. Assignment of participants to cohorts was predicated upon participant-reported clinical history. Two negative PCRs, clearance, or symptom resolution were required of recovered Cohort 3 donors. This entry belongs to a study of blood T cell repertoires in COVID-19. Study overall: In each case, the material was cDNA or gDNA derived from T cells, B-cell-depleted T cells, or PBMCs.

Only in-frame clones appear in the TCRdb table, and some are missing; sequencing was by immunoSEQ multiplex PCR. The sample holds approximately 350,000 clones, roughly 87% seen once. Source material: PBMCs or T cells enriched from blood (not recorded which). The TCR comes from a woman aged 25 to 39 who had recovered from COVID-19.

CDR3 loop: CASSQPGLEGTGELFF. Here the CDR3 DNA reads TGCGCCAGCAGCCAACCGGGACTAGAGGGCACCGGGGAGCTGTTTTTT. The gene calls are TRBV4-1 and TRBJ2-2, with 8 positions matching TRBD2. With 2 bases clipped from V and 4 bases from J, the junction kept 6 bases outside the gene matches. Germline V gene lookup returns CDR1 MGHRA and CDR2 YSYEKL. The length of the CDR3 is 16 residues.